The TCR beta chain described here comes from a study of PD-1 blockade in classical Hodgkin lymphoma. Notes on the study in general: CD4+ but not CD8+ TCR diversity rose significantly by C4D1. Exclusion removed patients who began nivolumab under 1 year after ASCT. Still unresolved is the cause of the repertoire differences, which may be disease activity or prior therapy. Baseline diversity was lower in partial responders and progressors than complete responders.

Generated by immunoSEQ multiplex PCR, the TCRdb table keeps only in-frame clones and is missing some. The sample carries roughly 90,000 clones, 75% to 85% recorded once. CDR3 size: 12 residues. With 6 bases removed from V and 3 bases from J, the gap between germline ends came to 5 bases. Germline V gene lookup returns CDR1 MNHEY and CDR2 SVGAGI. After autologous stem cell transplantation all patients relapsed, and prior brentuximab vedotin exposure differed between cohorts. Comment on this clone: Its antigen is not known.

This chain links TRBV6-5 with TRBJ2-2, with D uncertain. The specimen comprised peripheral blood mononuclear cells (PBMCs), sampled before the second cycle of nivolumab. The origin of this receptor is a human donor with classical Hodgkin lymphoma. The CDR3 is CASRRDTGELFF. For the CDR3, the DNA is TGTGCCAGCAGACGGGACACCGGGGAGCTGTTTTTT.